Each of the 7 T cell receptor beta chains below was sequenced from the same sample in a study of T cell changes during pregnancy in multiple sclerosis. Profiled with immunoSEQ multiplex PCR; TCRdb holds only in-frame clones, not every one. The sample lists fewer than 50,000 clones, 94% occurring once. This material consisted of CD8+ T cells from peripheral blood mononuclear cells, taken before pregnancy. The receptors were sampled from a female donor with multiple sclerosis, enrolled in a pregnancy study.

This chain's CDR3 is CASSIVLNEQFF. In DNA form, the CDR3 reads TGTGCCAGCAGCATTGTCCTAAATGAGCAGTTCTTC. The V and J genes are TRBV7-8 and TRBJ2-1; the D is unclear. The CDR3 runs 12 residues. CDR1 is SGHVS, CDR2 FQNEAQ, per germline. V dropped 5 bases and J dropped 7 bases, with 9 bases sitting between them. Full variable domain (remainder filled in from reference TRBV7-8 and TRBJ2-1): GAGVSQSPRYKVAKRGQDVALRCDPISGHVSLFWYQQALGQGPEFLTYFQNEAQLDKSGLPSDRFFAERPEGSVSTLKIQRTQQEDSAVYLCASSIVLNEQFFGPGTRLTVL.

The rearrangement uses TRBV7-9 and TRBJ2-4; weak D call: TRBD1 (6 bases). This CDR3 is 16 amino acids long. Trimming removed 5 bases from V and 7 bases from J, with 21 bases in between. CDR1 and CDR2 from the germline V gene are SEHNR and FQNEAQ (reference sequence). CDR3 amino acids: CASSTPRQAPPNIQYF. CDR3 sequence (DNA): TGTGCCAGCAGCACACCTAGACAGGCCCCTCCGAACATTCAGTACTTC.

The gene calls are TRBV28 and TRBJ2-7; 12 bases are shared with TRBD2. With the DNA end fitting TRBJ2-1 better, the J assignment may be wrong. In germline, CDR1 is MDHEN, CDR2 SYDVKM. There are 15 residues in the CDR3. In DNA form, the CDR3 reads TGTGCCAGCAGCTCTCGGACTAGCGGGATTGGTGAGCAGTTCTTC. It is translated as CASSSRTSGIGEQFF.

The chain has TRBV30 and TRBJ2-5; D may be TRBD2 (6 bases). The germline V and J ends were trimmed by 1 base and 5 bases, with 20 bases remaining between them. CDR1 is GTSNPN and CDR2 is SVGIG in the germline V gene (reference sequence). The CDR3 runs to 16 residues. In DNA, the CDR3 is TGTGCCTGGAGTGCGAAACGACGACTAGGCTGGGAGACCCAGTACTTC. As protein: CAWSAKRRLGWETQYF. Variable domain in full (rest from reference TRBV30 and TRBJ2-5): SQTIHQWPATLVQPVGSPLSLECTVEGTSNPNLYWYRQAAGRGLQLLFYSVGIGQISSEVPQNLSASRPQDRQFILSSKKLLLSDSGFYLCAWSAKRRLGWETQYFGPGTRLLVL.

This chain joins TRBV28 and TRBJ2-1; TRBD2 might be the D (6 bases). Germline CDR1 and CDR2: MDHEN and SYDVKM. The CDR3 has 15 amino acids. Trimming pared 8 bases from V and 4 bases from J, leaving 18 bases between. The CDR3 region has the DNA TGTGCCAGCTCCGTAGGGGCTAGCGCATACAATGAGCAGTTCTTC. This gives the protein CASSVGASAYNEQFF.

The rearrangement uses TRBV7-2 and TRBJ2-3, with 11 bases identical to TRBD2. This CDR3 has 19 residues. Germline V lookup: CDR1 SGHTA, CDR2 FQGNSA. The V and J ends lost 7 bases and 1 base, in that order; junction bases with no gene match: 16. This CDR3 is CASIHPPPTSGNRTDTQYF. The CDR3, as DNA: TGTGCCAGCATCCACCCACCTCCGACTAGCGGGAACCGCACAGATACGCAGTATTTT. Complete variable domain (other parts from reference TRBV7-2 and TRBJ2-3): GAGVSQSPSNKVTEKGKDVELRCDPISGHTALYWYRQSLGQGLEFLIYFQGNSAPDKSGLPSDRFSAERTGGSVSTLTIQRTQQEDSAVYLCASIHPPPTSGNRTDTQYFGPGTRLTVL.

This clone was seen once. The chain uses TRBV10-2 and TRBJ2-1, with D possibly matching TRBD2 (5 bases). This CDR3 contains 17 residues. The V end lost 2 bases, the J end lost 0 bases, and 14 bases lay between the germline ends. Germline V gene data show CDR1 as WSHSY and CDR2 as SAAADI. The chain's CDR3 is CASSENRAESSYNEQFF. The DNA for the CDR3 is TGCGCCAGCAGTGAGAACAGAGCGGAGAGCTCCTACAATGAGCAGTTCTTC.